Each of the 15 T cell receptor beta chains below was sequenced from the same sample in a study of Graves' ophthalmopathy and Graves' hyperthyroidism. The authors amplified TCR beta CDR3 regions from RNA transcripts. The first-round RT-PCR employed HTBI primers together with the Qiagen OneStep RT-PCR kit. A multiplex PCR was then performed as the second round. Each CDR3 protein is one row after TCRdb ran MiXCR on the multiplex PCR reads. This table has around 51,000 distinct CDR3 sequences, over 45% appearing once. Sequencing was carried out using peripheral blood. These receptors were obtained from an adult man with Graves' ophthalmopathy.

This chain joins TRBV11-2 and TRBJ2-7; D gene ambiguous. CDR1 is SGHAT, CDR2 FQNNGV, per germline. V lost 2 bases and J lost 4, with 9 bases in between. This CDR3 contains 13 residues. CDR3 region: CASSLFTLYEQYF. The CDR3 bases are TGTGCCAGCAGCTTATTTACCCTTTACGAGCAGTACTTC.

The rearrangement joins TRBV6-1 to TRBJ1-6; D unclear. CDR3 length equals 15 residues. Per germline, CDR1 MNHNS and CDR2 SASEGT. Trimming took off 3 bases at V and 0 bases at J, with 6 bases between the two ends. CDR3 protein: CASSDRSSYNSPLHF. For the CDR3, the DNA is TGTGCCAGCAGTGACCGTAGCTCCTATAATTCACCCCTCCACTTT.

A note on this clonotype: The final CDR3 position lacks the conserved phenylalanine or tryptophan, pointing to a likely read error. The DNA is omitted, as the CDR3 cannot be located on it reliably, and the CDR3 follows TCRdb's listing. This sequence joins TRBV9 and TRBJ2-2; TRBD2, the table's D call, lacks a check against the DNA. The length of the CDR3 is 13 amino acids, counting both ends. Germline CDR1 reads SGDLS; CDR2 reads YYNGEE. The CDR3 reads CASSGTGTSGGAY.

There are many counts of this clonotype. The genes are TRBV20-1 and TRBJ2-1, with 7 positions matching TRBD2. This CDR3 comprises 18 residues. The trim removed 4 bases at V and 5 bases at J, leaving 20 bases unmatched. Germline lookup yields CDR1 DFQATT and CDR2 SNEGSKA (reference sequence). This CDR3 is CSATKKYGAGIPHNEQFF. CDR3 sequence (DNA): TGCAGTGCTACGAAGAAATACGGAGCGGGAATTCCCCACAATGAGCAGTTCTTC.

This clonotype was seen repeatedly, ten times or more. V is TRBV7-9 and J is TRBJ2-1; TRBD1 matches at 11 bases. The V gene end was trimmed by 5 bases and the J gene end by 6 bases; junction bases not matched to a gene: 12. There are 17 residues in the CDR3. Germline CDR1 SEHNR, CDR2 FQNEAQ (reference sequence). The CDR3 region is CASSPRTGGRPINEQFF. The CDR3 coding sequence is TGTGCCAGCAGCCCACGGACAGGGGGCCGGCCGATCAATGAGCAGTTCTTC.

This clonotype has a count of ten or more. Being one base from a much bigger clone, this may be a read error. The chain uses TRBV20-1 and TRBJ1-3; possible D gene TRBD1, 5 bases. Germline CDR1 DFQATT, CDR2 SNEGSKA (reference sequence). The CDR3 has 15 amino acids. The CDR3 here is CSARGDSYSGNTTYF. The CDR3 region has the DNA TGCAGTGCTAGAGGCGACAGCTACTCTGGAAACACCACATATTTT.

In nucleotides, the CDR3 is TGTGCCAGCAGCTTCAGCTACAGGGGAGATTCACCCCTCCACTTT. It codes for CASSFSYRGDSPLHF. The V and J genes are TRBV5-5 and TRBJ1-6; 7 nucleotides agree with TRBD1. With 2 bases clipped from V and 8 bases from J, the junction kept 7 bases outside the gene matches. Germline V gene lookup returns CDR1 SGHKS and CDR2 YYEKEE (reference sequence). The length of the CDR3 is 15 residues.

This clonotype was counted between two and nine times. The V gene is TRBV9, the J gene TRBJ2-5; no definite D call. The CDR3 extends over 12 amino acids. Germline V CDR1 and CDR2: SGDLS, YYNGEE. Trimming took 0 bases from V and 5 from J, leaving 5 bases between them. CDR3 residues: CASSVVWETQYF. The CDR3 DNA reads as TGTGCCAGCAGCGTAGTTTGGGAGACCCAGTACTTC.

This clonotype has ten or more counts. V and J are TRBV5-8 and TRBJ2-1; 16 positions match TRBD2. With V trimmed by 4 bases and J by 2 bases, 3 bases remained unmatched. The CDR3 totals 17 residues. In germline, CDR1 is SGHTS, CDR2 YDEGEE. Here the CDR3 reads CASSAGLAGGTYNEQFF. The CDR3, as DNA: TGTGCCAGCAGCGCGGGACTAGCGGGGGGGACCTACAATGAGCAGTTCTTC.

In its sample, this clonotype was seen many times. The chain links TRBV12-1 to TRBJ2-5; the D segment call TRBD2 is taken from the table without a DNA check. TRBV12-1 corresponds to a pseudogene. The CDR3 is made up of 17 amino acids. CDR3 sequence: CASSFLRPAANQETQYF. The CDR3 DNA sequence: TGTGCCAGCAGCTTTCTTAGGCCAGCGGCAAACCAAGAGACCCAGTACTTC.

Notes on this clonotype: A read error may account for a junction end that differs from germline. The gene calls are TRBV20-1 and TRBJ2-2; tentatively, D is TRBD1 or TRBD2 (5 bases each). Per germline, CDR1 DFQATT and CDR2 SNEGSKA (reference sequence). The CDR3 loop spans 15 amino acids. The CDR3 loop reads CSAPGTTKNTGELVF. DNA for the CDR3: TGCAGTGCGCCCGGGACCACGAAGAACACCGGGGAGCTGGTTTTT.

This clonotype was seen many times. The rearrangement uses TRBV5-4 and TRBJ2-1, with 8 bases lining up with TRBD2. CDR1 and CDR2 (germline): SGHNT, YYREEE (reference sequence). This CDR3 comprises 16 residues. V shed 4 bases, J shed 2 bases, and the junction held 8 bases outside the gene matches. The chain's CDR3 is CASSLGGGRTYNEQFF. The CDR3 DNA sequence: TGTGCCAGCAGCCTGGGCGGCGGGAGGACCTACAATGAGCAGTTCTTC.

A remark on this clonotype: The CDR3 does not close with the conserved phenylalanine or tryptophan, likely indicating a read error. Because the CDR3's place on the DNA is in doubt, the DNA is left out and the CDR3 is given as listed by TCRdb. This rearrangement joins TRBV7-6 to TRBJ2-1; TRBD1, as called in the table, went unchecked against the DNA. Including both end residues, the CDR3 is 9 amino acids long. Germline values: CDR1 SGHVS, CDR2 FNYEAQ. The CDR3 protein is CASSQGTGI.

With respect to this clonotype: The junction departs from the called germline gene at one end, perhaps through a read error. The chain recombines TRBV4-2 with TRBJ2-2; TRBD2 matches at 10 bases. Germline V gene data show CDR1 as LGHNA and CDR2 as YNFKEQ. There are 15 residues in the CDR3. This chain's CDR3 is CASSRAVAGGGEQFF. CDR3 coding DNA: TGTGCCAGCAGCAGAGCCGTAGCGGGAGGAGGGGAGCAGTTTTTT.

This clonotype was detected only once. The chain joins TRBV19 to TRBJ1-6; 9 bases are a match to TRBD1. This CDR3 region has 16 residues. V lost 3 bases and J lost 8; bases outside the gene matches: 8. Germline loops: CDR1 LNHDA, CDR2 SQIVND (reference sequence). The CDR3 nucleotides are TGTGCCAGTAGTATGTATGGGACAGGGAACGATTCACCCCTCCACTTT. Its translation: CASSMYGTGNDSPLHF.